The source of this TCR beta chain is a study of blood T cell repertoires in COVID-19. CDR3 length equals 14 residues. Germline lookup yields CDR1 MNHEY and CDR2 SVGAGI. J was trimmed by 3 bases and V by 5 bases; bases with no gene match: 5. Profiled with immunoSEQ multiplex PCR; TCRdb holds only in-frame clones, not every one. The sample consists of a few hundred thousand clones, about 89% of them appearing once. The receptor's source is a woman aged 40 to 50 who had been exposed to COVID-19. The chain employs TRBV6-5 and TRBJ2-7, with 9 nucleotides matching TRBD1. Sequenced sample: PBMCs or T cells enriched from blood (not recorded which). The CDR3 sequence: CASSPGTGNYEQYF. CDR3 nucleotide sequence: TGTGCCAGCAGTCCCGGGACAGGGAACTACGAGCAGTACTTC.